The sequence of this T cell receptor beta chain was determined in a study of T cell changes during pregnancy in multiple sclerosis. The method was immunoSEQ multiplex PCR; TCRdb's version includes in-frame clones alone and lacks a portion of them. The sample includes under 80,000 clones, less than 95% of them seen just once. V lost 1 base and J lost 2; bases outside the gene matches: 14. This CDR3 has 19 amino acids. Germline loops: CDR1 SGHRS, CDR2 YFSETQ. The clonotype comes from a female donor with multiple sclerosis, enrolled in a pregnancy study. The sequenced sample was peripheral blood, obtained in the third trimester of pregnancy. The rearrangement uses TRBV5-1 and TRBJ1-2; TRBD1 agrees at 10 bases. The CDR3 sequence is CASSLSSTVPGQGNYGYTF. The DNA for the CDR3 is TGCGCCAGCAGCTTGTCCAGCACGGTCCCGGGACAGGGGAACTATGGCTACACCTTC.